Reported below is one T cell receptor beta chain. This record belongs to a study of patients and donors after allogeneic stem cell transplantation. From the RT-PCR reads, TCRdb called clonotypes with MiXCR, one entry per CDR3 protein. Of about a million distinct CDR3 sequences in the sample, roughly 18% are singletons; the top ten hold roughly 6%. The CDR3 consists of 13 residues. Trimming took 7 bases from V and 6 from J, leaving 15 bases between them. This TCR was sampled from a human donor who was either an allogeneic HSCT recipient or a stem cell or donor lymphocyte infusion donor (not recorded which). It is not recorded whose cells these are; they may come from a transplant donor. Sequencing was done on a sample of blood, either unsorted or a sorted T cell fraction (not recorded which). The chain has TRBV12-3 or TRBV12-4 and TRBJ2-5, with D unclear. The CDR3 loop reads CASNPPGSKTQYF. CDR3 in DNA: TGTGCCAGCAACCCTCCCGGTTCGAAGACCCAGTACTTC.